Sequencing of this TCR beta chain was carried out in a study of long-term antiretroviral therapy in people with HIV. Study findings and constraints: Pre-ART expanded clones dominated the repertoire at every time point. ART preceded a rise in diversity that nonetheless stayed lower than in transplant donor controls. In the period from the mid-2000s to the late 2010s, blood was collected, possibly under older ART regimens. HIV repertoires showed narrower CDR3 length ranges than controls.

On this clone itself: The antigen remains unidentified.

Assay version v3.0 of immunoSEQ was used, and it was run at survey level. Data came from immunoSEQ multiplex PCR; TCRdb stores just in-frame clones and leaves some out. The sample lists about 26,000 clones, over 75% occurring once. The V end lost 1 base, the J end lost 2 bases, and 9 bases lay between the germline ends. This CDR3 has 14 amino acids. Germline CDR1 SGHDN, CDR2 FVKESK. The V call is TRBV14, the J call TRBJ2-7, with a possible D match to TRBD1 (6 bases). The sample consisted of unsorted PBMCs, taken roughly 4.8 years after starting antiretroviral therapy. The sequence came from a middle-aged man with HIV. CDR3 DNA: TGTGCCAGCAGCCAAGCTCAGGGGACCTACGAGCAGTACTTC. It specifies CASSQAQGTYEQYF.